One and the same sample provided the 5 T cell receptor beta chains below, sequenced in a study of human T cells and chemical hapten exposure. TCRdb reprocessed the RACE reads with MiXCR, giving one entry per CDR3 protein. The sample holds over 300,000 distinct CDR3 sequences, 4.5% to 5.5% seen once. Indicated time point: pre-sensitization, week 0. Treatment given: therapeutic diphenylcyclopropenone sensitization with weekly scalp DPC. This material consisted of whole blood, taken in connection with sensitization to the hapten diphenylcyclopropenone (DPC). These receptor sequences come from a woman aged 45-65 years with alopecia areata. Some clones in this sample may be carry-over from other donors' samples.

The rearrangement uses TRBV30 and TRBJ1-3; D ambiguous. The CDR3 is 11 residues long. V shed 6 bases and J shed 4 bases, with 7 bases lying between them. The germline V gene has CDR1 GTSNPN and CDR2 SVGIG (reference sequence). CDR3 nucleotides: TGTGCCTGCCATAAGGGAAACACCATATATTTT. Translated: CACHKGNTIYF.

Many counts were recorded for this clonotype. The chain links TRBV30 to TRBJ1-1; D unresolved. V lost 5 bases and J 1 base, leaving 11 bases between the germline ends. This CDR3 contains 13 residues. CDR1 GTSNPN and CDR2 SVGIG come from the germline V gene (reference sequence). CDR3 coding DNA: TGTGCCTGGGGCGTCGGGCAGAACACTGAAGCTTTCTTT. Amino acid sequence: CAWGVGQNTEAFF.

The chain employs TRBV4-2 and TRBJ2-2, with 7 positions matching TRBD1. V was pared by 1 base and J by 7 bases, with 15 bases of the junction left unmatched. The CDR3 sequence is 18 residues long. Germline V gene data show CDR1 as LGHNA and CDR2 as YNFKEQ. The CDR3 loop reads CASSQALTMQGVGGELFF. CDR3 nucleotide sequence: TGTGCCAGCAGCCAAGCCCTCACTATGCAGGGGGTCGGCGGGGAGCTGTTTTTT.

The V gene is TRBV29-1, the J gene TRBJ2-3; 10 nucleotides align to TRBD2. This CDR3 has 14 residues. Per the germline V gene, CDR1 is SQVTM and CDR2 is ANQGSEA. The V and J ends lost 6 bases and 3 bases, in that order; junction bases with no gene match: 6. The CDR3 loop is CSVGTSGTTDTQYF. The CDR3 DNA reads TGCAGCGTGGGTACTAGCGGGACGACAGATACGCAGTATTTT.

This clonotype was seen at least ten times. This chain uses TRBV7-6 with TRBJ1-1; perhaps TRBD1 as D (5 bases). CDR3 length equals 12 residues. Germline CDR1 reads SGHVS; CDR2 reads FNYEAQ. Trimming cost V 5 bases and J 4 bases, with 8 bases left between them. The CDR3 spells CASSRGGTEAFF. The CDR3 DNA follows: TGTGCCAGCAGCCGGGGGGGCACTGAAGCTTTCTTT.